This T cell receptor (beta chain) was sequenced during a study of shared clonotypes between healthy human individuals. Looking at the study overall: Donors were a couple of women and a few men aged 18 to 49.

Recent acute infections and vaccinations were absent in the healthy HIV-negative adult donors. Researchers drew on about 100 million PBMCs for genomic DNA from unsorted samples. Unsorted PBMC samples were amplified in replicate PCRs containing 300 ng DNA, about 30,000 T cell genomes. Using immunoSEQ multiplex PCR, the repertoire was profiled, and TCRdb retains in-frame clones only, with some absent. This sample carries about half a million clones, approximately 78% of them seen once, and the ten largest clones take 12%. Between the trimmed V and J ends, which lost 4 bases and 6 bases, there was a span of 17 bases. The CDR3 is 14 amino acids. Germline-derived CDR1 and CDR2 are SGHDT and YYEEEE.

The TCR sequence derives from a woman in her thirties or forties in good health. Some clones in this sample may be carry-over from other donors' samples. V and J are TRBV5-6 and TRBJ2-7, with unresolved D. Sequencing used PBMCs. The CDR3 DNA reads TGTGCCAGCAGCCCGCCCGGTATTGATCGCGAGCAGTACTTC. Translation: CASSPPGIDREQYF.